The rows below give T cell receptor beta chains drawn from one sample of a study of T cells in localized non-small cell lung cancer. Produced via immunoSEQ multiplex PCR; TCRdb's table is partial and in-frame only. Of approximately 11,000 clones in the sample, around four fifths were seen once. The sequencing used peripheral blood mononuclear cells, collected before any cancer treatment. The receptors originated from an older female donor with stage II lung adenocarcinoma. The CDR3 runs from the conserved cysteine through the conserved F or W. The order of the fields is V gene, clone size, D gene, J gene, CDR3 protein, CDR3 DNA. D genes are given only for firm matches. Only some rows state a clone size, as once, few, many or a class for expanded clones.

>TRBV11-2|.|.|TRBJ1-3
CASSQEYSNTIYF
TGTGCCAGCAGCCAAGAATACTCAAACACCATATATTTT
>TRBV28|.|TRBD1|TRBJ1-6
CASSPIGTGNNSPLHF
TGTGCCAGCAGTCCCATTGGGACAGGGAATAATTCACCCCTCCACTTT
>TRBV6-1|.|.|TRBJ1-5
CASTGTSIRNQPQHF
TGTGCCAGTACCGGGACGTCAATACGAAATCAGCCCCAGCATTTT
>TRBV10-3|few|.|TRBJ2-2
CAISFRAAYTGELFF
TGTGCCATATCATTTCGGGCAGCCTACACCGGGGAGCTGTTTTTT
>TRBV18|.|.|TRBJ1-4
CASSRSRSVEKLFF
TGTGCCAGCTCACGTTCGAGAAGTGTCGAAAAACTGTTTTTT
>TRBV5-1|.|TRBD2|TRBJ2-7
CASSSGLAGGPYEQYF
TGCGCCAGCAGCTCGGGACTAGCGGGGGGGCCCTACGAGCAGTACTTC
>TRBV6-6|.|.|TRBJ1-1
CASSNRVSDTEAFF
TGTGCCAGCAGTAACAGGGTAAGCGACACTGAAGCTTTCTTT
>TRBV14|.|TRBD1|TRBJ2-7
CASSRPGQRDEQYF
TGTGCCAGCAGCCGTCCGGGACAGAGAGACGAGCAGTACTTC
>TRBV11-3|.|.|TRBJ2-1
CASSPYPGEQFF
TGTGCCAGCAGCCCGTATCCCGGTGAGCAGTTCTTC
>TRBV29-1|.|TRBD1|TRBJ2-3
CSVGRTGRPSTDTQYF
TGCAGCGTTGGACGGACAGGACGACCGAGCACAGATACGCAGTATTTT
>TRBV18|few|TRBD1|TRBJ1-4
CASSPRTGTEKLFF
TGTGCCAGCTCACCAAGGACAGGGACTGAAAAACTGTTTTTT
>TRBV9|.|.|TRBJ2-1
CASSVAPVPYNEQFF
TGTGCCAGCAGCGTAGCCCCCGTCCCCTACAATGAGCAGTTCTTC
>TRBV18|.|TRBD1|TRBJ1-3
CASSPPKGTGPGNTIYF
TGTGCCAGCTCACCACCGAAGGGGACAGGTCCTGGAAACACCATATATTTT
>TRBV19|.|.|TRBJ2-3
CASTIPAGKGADTQYF
TGTGCCAGTACCATACCCGCGGGGAAGGGGGCAGATACGCAGTATTTT
>TRBV7-2|.|.|TRBJ1-1
CASSLDRREAFF
TGTGCCAGCAGCTTAGATAGACGAGAAGCTTTCTTT
>TRBV5-4|.|.|TRBJ1-2
CASRQTGGYTF
TGTGCCAGCAGACAGACCGGTGGCTACACCTTC
>TRBV10-3|once|TRBD1|TRBJ2-3
CAISGGQGATDTQYF
TGTGCCATCAGTGGGGGACAGGGGGCTACAGATACGCAGTATTTT
>TRBV2|once|TRBD1|TRBJ2-5
CASSLTGEETQYF
TGTGCCAGCAGTTTGACAGGGGAAGAGACCCAGTACTTC